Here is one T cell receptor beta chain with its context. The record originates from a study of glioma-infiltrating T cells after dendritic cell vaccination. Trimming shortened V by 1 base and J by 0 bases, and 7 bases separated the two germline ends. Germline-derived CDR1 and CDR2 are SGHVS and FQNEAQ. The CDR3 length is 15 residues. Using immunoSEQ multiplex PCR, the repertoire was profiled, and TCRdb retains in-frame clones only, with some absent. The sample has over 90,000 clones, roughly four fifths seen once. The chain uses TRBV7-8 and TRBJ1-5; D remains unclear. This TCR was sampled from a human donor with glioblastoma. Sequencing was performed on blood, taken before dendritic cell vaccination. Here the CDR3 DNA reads TGTGCCAGCAGCTTAGAACAGCTTAGCAATCAGCCCCAGCATTTT. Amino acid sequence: CASSLEQLSNQPQHF.